This is a list of T cell receptor beta chains from one sample in a study of T cell responses to AZD1222 COVID-19 vaccine. Assay: immunoSEQ multiplex PCR; the TCRdb copy retains only in-frame clones and omits some. The sample shows under 200,000 clones, 90% to 95% of them seen only once. The input for sequencing was peripheral blood, taken 28 days after the second AZD1222 dose. The source of these receptors is an adult who received the AZD1222 COVID-19 vaccine. CDR3s include the opening cysteine and the closing phenylalanine or tryptophan. Fields, in order: CDR3 DNA, CDR3 protein, D gene, CDR3 length, clone size, J gene, V gene. The D gene is left open where the match is weak. Only some rows state a clone size, as once, few, many or a class for expanded clones.

TGTGCCAGCAGTTCCCCGGACAGGGGACTCGTTACGCAGTATTTT	CASSSPDRGLVTQYF	TRBD1	15	once	TRBJ2-3	TRBV28
TGCGCCAGCAGCACCGGGACAGAAATTCAAGAGACCCAGTACTTC	CASSTGTEIQETQYF	TRBD1	15	once	TRBJ2-5	TRBV5-1
TGTGCCAGCAGCCGACGGGACACGAGCTCCTACAATGAGCAGTTCTTC	CASSRRDTSSYNEQFF	.	16	.	TRBJ2-1	TRBV27
TGTGCCAGCAGCCCCGAGGGGAGGACTGAAGCTTTCTTT	CASSPEGRTEAFF	.	13	.	TRBJ1-1	TRBV7-9
TGTGCCAGCAGCTTGCTAGGGTCCAACTCTGGGGCCAACGTCCTGACTTTC	CASSLLGSNSGANVLTF	.	17	.	TRBJ2-6	TRBV5-5
TGTGCCAACCCCCCCCGGACAGACTTTAACTATGGCTACACCTTC	CANPPRTDFNYGYTF	.	15	.	TRBJ1-2	TRBV25-1
TGTGCCAGCAGCTGGACTCCAGGGGGTGAAAAACTGTTTTTT	CASSWTPGGEKLFF	TRBD1	14	.	TRBJ1-4	TRBV7-8
TGTGCCAGCAGCCTGTGGCAGCCCGACTCTGGAAACACCATATATTTT	CASSLWQPDSGNTIYF	.	16	.	TRBJ1-3	TRBV7-9
TGTGCCAGTAGTATAGATGGCAGACGGTTACGCACAGATACGCAGTATTTT	CASSIDGRRLRTDTQYF	.	17	.	TRBJ2-3	TRBV19
TGCGCCAGCAGCAATGAGGCAGGGTCGAACACTGAAGCTTTCTTT	CASSNEAGSNTEAFF	.	15	.	TRBJ1-1	TRBV4-1
TGTGCCAGCAGCCAAGTTTTCGGTTCGGCTAGCGGGGGCACAGATACGCAGTATTTT	CASSQVFGSASGGTDTQYF	TRBD2	19	.	TRBJ2-3	TRBV4-2
TGTGCCAGCAGCTTAGCGGTGGGAAACTATGGCTACACCTTC	CASSLAVGNYGYTF	.	14	.	TRBJ1-2	TRBV7-9
TGTGCCATCAGTGGTTACTATGAAGGTGAGCAGTTCTTC	CAISGYYEGEQFF	.	13	.	TRBJ2-1	TRBV10-3
TGTGCCAGCAGTTACTCCCATCCAGAGATGGGGTCACCCCTCCACTTT	CASSYSHPEMGSPLHF	.	16	once	TRBJ1-6	TRBV6-2/TRBV6-3
TGTGCCAGCAGCTTAGGGACAGGGGGCTTCTACGAGCAGTACTTC	CASSLGTGGFYEQYF	TRBD1	15	.	TRBJ2-7	TRBV7-9
TGTGCCAGCAGCCCCGGACATTCCGGTTCACCCCTCCACTTT	CASSPGHSGSPLHF	.	14	.	TRBJ1-6	TRBV3-1/TRBV3-2
TGTGCCGGGACAGGGAGGTACTACGAGCAGTACTTC	CAGTGRYYEQYF	TRBD1	12	.	TRBJ2-7	TRBV30
TGTGCCAGCAGCCAATCCCCGGGACAAATCCGGGGCACTGAAGCTTTCTTT	CASSQSPGQIRGTEAFF	.	17	.	TRBJ1-1	TRBV4-2
TGTGCCAGCAGTTTATCCCGAGGCAGCAATCAGCCCCAGCATTTT	CASSLSRGSNQPQHF	.	15	.	TRBJ1-5	TRBV27
TGTGCCAGCAGCACAAGCCGGGCCTGGATTGAGGGGCAGCCCCAGCATTTT	CASSTSRAWIEGQPQHF	.	17	once	TRBJ1-5	TRBV7-8
TGTGCCAGCAGTCCCCCGGGACAGGCCTACGAGCAGTACTTC	CASSPPGQAYEQYF	TRBD1	14	.	TRBJ2-7	TRBV27
TGCGCCAGCAGCCAAGATCTGGGACAGGGGGCTTACGAGCAGTACTTC	CASSQDLGQGAYEQYF	TRBD1	16	.	TRBJ2-7	TRBV4-3
TGTGCCAGCAGACCTAGGACAGGGAACGACTATGGCTACACCTTC	CASRPRTGNDYGYTF	TRBD1	15	.	TRBJ1-2	TRBV2
TGTGCCAGTAGTATCGCGCCGGGCAATGAGCAGTTCTTC	CASSIAPGNEQFF	.	13	.	TRBJ2-1	TRBV19
TGTGCCAGCAGCTTAGGACCTGTGGCAGCCGAGCAGTACTTC	CASSLGPVAAEQYF	.	14	.	TRBJ2-7	TRBV7-3
TGTGCCAGCAGTTCCCGCGGGACAGGGGGCTCTGGGGCCAACGTCCTGACTTTC	CASSSRGTGGSGANVLTF	TRBD1	18	.	TRBJ2-6	TRBV27
TGTGCCAGCAGCACGTCGGACGTGACCTCCTATGGCTACACCTTC	CASSTSDVTSYGYTF	.	15	once	TRBJ1-2	TRBV2
TGTGCCAGCGGGGGGTTGGGGTCGGGCAATCAGCCCCAGCATTTT	CASGGLGSGNQPQHF	.	15	.	TRBJ1-5	TRBV27
TGCGCCAGCAGCCAGGACAGGGGGGCCTACAATGAGCAGTTCTTC	CASSQDRGAYNEQFF	TRBD1	15	.	TRBJ2-1	TRBV4-3
TGTGCCAGCGGGGGAGGGGGACACCGGACGGACTATGGCTACACCTTC	CASGGGGHRTDYGYTF	.	16	.	TRBJ1-2	TRBV2
TGTGCCAGCTCACCCATCGCAGGGACAGGGATCAGCCAAACCTCGGGTTTT	CASSPIAGTGISQTSGF	TRBD1	17	.	TRBJ1-3	TRBV18
TGTGCCACGGACCCGGGGGCCGGGGAGACCCAGTACTTC	CATDPGAGETQYF	.	13	once	TRBJ2-5	TRBV30
TGTGCCAGCAGTTACTCGACGGGCTATGGCTACACCTTC	CASSYSTGYGYTF	.	13	.	TRBJ1-2	TRBV6-5
TGTGCCAGCCAGCCCCCGGGACAGGGGGCGCGAGGCTACACCTTC	CASQPPGQGARGYTF	TRBD1	15	once	TRBJ1-2	TRBV2
TGTGCCAGCAGGGGGTCACAGGGGGGGAGATACACCTACGAGCAGTACTTC	CASRGSQGGRYTYEQYF	.	17	.	TRBJ2-7	TRBV27
TGTGCAAGTCGCTTAGATTGCCTAGCGGGAGGGACAGATACGCAGTATTTT	CASRLDCLAGGTDTQYF	.	17	.	TRBJ2-3	TRBV12-2
TGCGCCAGCAGCCCCACGGGACACCCAAACTACGAGCAGTACTTC	CASSPTGHPNYEQYF	.	15	.	TRBJ2-7	TRBV4-1
TGCAGCTTTCGTAATCGTGGGCCCAATGAGCAGTTCTTC	CSFRNRGPNEQFF	.	13	.	TRBJ2-1	TRBV29-1
TGTGCCAGCAGTTACTCGGCCCTCCAGAACACTGAAGCTTTCTTT	CASSYSALQNTEAFF	.	15	.	TRBJ1-1	TRBV6-5
TGCGCCAGCAGGTGCCGGGACCGGTTCTCTGGAAACACCATATATTTT	CASRCRDRFSGNTIYF	.	16	.	TRBJ1-3	TRBV10-1
TGTGCCAGCTCACCCGCCGGGACGGCCAACATTCAGTACTTC	CASSPAGTANIQYF	.	14	.	TRBJ2-4	TRBV18
TGTGCCAGCGCCACAGCGGGGGCCTACGAGCAGTACTTC	CASATAGAYEQYF	TRBD2	13	once	TRBJ2-7	TRBV6-5
TGTGCCAGCAGCTTAGGACGGCTAGCGGGGGGGACCCAGTACTTC	CASSLGRLAGGTQYF	TRBD2	15	.	TRBJ2-5	TRBV11-2
TGTGCCAGCAGTGAGGGACAGGGGTGGGGAAGCAATCAGCCCCAGCATTTT	CASSEGQGWGSNQPQHF	TRBD1	17	once	TRBJ1-5	TRBV6-1
TGTGCCAGCTCACCGTTACAGGGAAGTTCTAACTATGGCTACACCTTC	CASSPLQGSSNYGYTF	.	16	.	TRBJ1-2	TRBV18
TGTGCCATCAGTGCGGATCCGGGCCAGCAGTTCTTC	CAISADPGQQFF	.	12	.	TRBJ2-1	TRBV10-3
TGTGCCAGCTCGTTCGAGGACTATGGCTACACCTTC	CASSFEDYGYTF	.	12	.	TRBJ1-2	TRBV5-4
TGTGCCAGCTTAAAGGGGTTCGGGGTGGAAGCTTTCTTT	CASLKGFGVEAFF	.	13	.	TRBJ1-1	TRBV7-9